Below, 13 T cell receptor beta chains from the same sample are listed, as sequenced in a study of CD8 T cells in ankylosing spondylitis. TCRdb re-called the 5' RACE reads through MiXCR, storing one row per CDR3 protein. The table includes roughly 240,000 distinct CDR3 sequences, more than 25% detected once. Material: blood, either unsorted or a sorted T cell fraction (not recorded which). These receptors all stem from a male donor with ankylosing spondylitis or in good health (not recorded which).

This clonotype was seen ten or more times. The chain has TRBV6-4 and TRBJ2-1; TRBD2 aligns across 14 bases. Germline CDR1 and CDR2: MRHNA and SNTAGT. CDR3 length: 16 residues. V shed 6 bases and J 10 bases; nucleotides not matched to a gene: 11. CDR3: CASSPGLAGGAMEQFF. The CDR3 nucleotides are TGTGCCAGCAGCCCCGGACTAGCGGGGGGCGCAATGGAGCAGTTCTTC.

The gene calls are TRBV11-2 and TRBJ2-7; no clear D. V shed 8 bases and J shed 2 bases, with 16 bases lying between them. In germline, CDR1 is SGHAT, CDR2 FQNNGV. The CDR3 is 14 residues long. CDR3 coding DNA: TGTGCCAGCTCCCGGGCAGGTTTTCCCTACGAGCAGTACTTC. It codes for CASSRAGFPYEQYF.

This clonotype appeared once. The chain combines TRBV27 with TRBJ2-2, with D uncertain. CDR1 is MNHEY and CDR2 is SMNVEV in the germline V gene (reference sequence). V was clipped by 2 bases and J by 2 bases, with 15 bases between them. This CDR3 has 17 amino acids. CDR3 protein: CASSLVAETPNTGELFF. The CDR3 nucleotides are TGTGCCAGCAGTTTAGTCGCAGAGACTCCTAACACCGGGGAGCTGTTTTTT.

This sequence joins TRBV20-1 and TRBJ1-1, with 7 bases fitting TRBD1. V shed 4 bases and J 8 bases; nucleotides not matched to a gene: 4. Germline CDR1 and CDR2: DFQATT and SNEGSKA (reference sequence). CDR3 length: 11 residues. The CDR3 sequence: CSANRQGEAFF. DNA of the CDR3: TGCAGTGCTAACCGACAGGGAGAAGCTTTCTTT.

CDR3 loop: CSANLQGFDTQYF. The CDR3, as DNA: TGCAGTGCAAATTTACAGGGTTTCGATACGCAGTATTTT. The genes are TRBV20-1 and TRBJ2-3, with a possible D match to TRBD1 (6 bases). Per the germline V gene, CDR1 is DFQATT and CDR2 is SNEGSKA (reference sequence). This CDR3 region has 13 residues. Trimming stripped 6 bases from V and 6 bases from J, with 16 bases between.

The V gene is TRBV20-1, the J gene TRBJ2-7, with D perhaps TRBD1 (6 bases). V was shortened by 0 bases and J by 3 bases, with 15 bases between the two germline ends. The CDR3 runs 15 residues. CDR1 is DFQATT and CDR2 is SNEGSKA in the germline V gene (reference sequence). CDR3 sequence (DNA): TGCAGTGCTAGAGAACCCGGACAGACCCGCTACGAGCAGTACTTC. This codes for CSAREPGQTRYEQYF.

There are a few counts of this clonotype. The chain combines TRBV20-1 with TRBJ2-5; 7 nucleotides agree with TRBD1. J gave up 4 bases and V 0 bases, and 14 bases lay outside the gene matches. Per the germline V gene, CDR1 is DFQATT and CDR2 is SNEGSKA (reference sequence). The CDR3 has 17 amino acids. The chain's CDR3 is CSARERGPHPKSETQYF. The CDR3 DNA reads TGCAGTGCTAGAGAGAGGGGGCCCCACCCCAAGTCAGAGACCCAGTACTTC.

V usage is TRBV20-1 and J usage is TRBJ1-3; D is perhaps TRBD1 (6 bases). The CDR3 loop spans 16 amino acids. V was clipped by 4 bases and J by 2 bases, with 18 bases between them. The germline V gene has CDR1 DFQATT and CDR2 SNEGSKA (reference sequence). The CDR3 protein is CSATRPKTGPGNTIYF. As DNA, the CDR3 is TGCAGTGCTACCAGGCCGAAAACAGGGCCTGGAAACACCATATATTTT.

The gene calls are TRBV29-1 and TRBJ2-2; D remains ambiguous. The CDR3 sequence is 12 residues long. CDR1 is SQVTM, CDR2 ANQGSEA, per germline. V dropped 7 bases and J dropped 4 bases, with 10 bases sitting between them. The CDR3 region has the DNA TGCAGCGCCCAATGGGGCACCGGGGAGCTGTTTTTT. This sequence encodes CSAQWGTGELFF.

This clonotype occurred a few times. J is TRBJ2-7 and V is TRBV29-1, with unresolved D. Germline-derived CDR1 and CDR2 are SQVTM and ANQGSEA. This CDR3 contains 14 residues. Trimming took 6 bases from V and 2 from J, leaving 17 bases between them. The CDR3 coding sequence is TGCAGCGTCGCCGGAGAGTACAGCGCCTACGAGCAGTACTTC. Amino acids: CSVAGEYSAYEQYF.

This clonotype showed up many times. The chain joins TRBV29-1 to TRBJ2-7; D may correspond to TRBD1 or TRBD2 (5 bases each). This CDR3 is 16 amino acids long. The V end lost 0 bases, the J end lost 0 bases, and 15 bases lay between the germline ends. From germline, CDR1 is SQVTM and CDR2 ANQGSEA. CDR3 DNA: TGCAGCGTTGAAGATTCTCCAGGGACGCACTCCTACGAGCAGTACTTC. It specifies CSVEDSPGTHSYEQYF.

The chain is built from TRBV20-1 and TRBJ2-7, with TRBD1 identical over 9 bases. The V gene end was trimmed by 5 bases and the J gene end by 2 bases; junction bases not matched to a gene: 7. Germline values: CDR1 DFQATT, CDR2 SNEGSKA (reference sequence). The CDR3 totals 14 residues. CDR3 amino acids: CSAPQGASTYEQYF. CDR3 sequence (DNA): TGCAGTGCTCCACAGGGGGCCTCGACCTACGAGCAGTACTTC.

The V call is TRBV20-1, the J call TRBJ2-7; 10 bases map to TRBD1. V gave up 3 bases and J gave up 7 bases; unmatched junction bases: 9. The CDR3 spans 14 residues. In germline, CDR1 is DFQATT, CDR2 SNEGSKA (reference sequence). The CDR3 DNA follows: TGCAGTGCTAGGGGACAGGGGAGGTCGGGGGAGCAGTACTTC. Translating gives CSARGQGRSGEQYF.